Each of the 15 T cell receptor beta chains below was sequenced from the same sample in a study of blood T cells in healthy people across ages. It was with a sample-barcoded 5' primer and a J-beta primer mix that a second PCR of roughly 7 to 12 cycles was run. Using its own MiXCR run on the 5' RACE reads, TCRdb lists one record per CDR3 protein. The profile shows about 640,000 distinct CDR3 sequences, 58% of them singletons. The specimen sequenced was blood. These receptors originate from a man aged 55 to 69 in good health.

This clonotype has just one count. The chain uses TRBV20-1 and TRBJ2-3; the D is unclear. This CDR3 has 11 residues. V dropped 6 bases and J dropped 4 bases, with 8 bases sitting between them. Germline values: CDR1 DFQATT, CDR2 SNEGSKA (reference sequence). The CDR3 coding sequence is TGCAGTGCGGAGAAGTCAGATACGCAGTATTTT. Its translation is CSAEKSDTQYF.

This clonotype was counted only a few times. The rearrangement uses TRBV28 and TRBJ2-1; 10 positions agree with TRBD1. Germline values: CDR1 MDHEN, CDR2 SYDVKM. This CDR3 is 15 amino acids long. Trimming at V came to 2 bases and at J to 7 bases, leaving 5 bases not matched to a gene. Here the CDR3 DNA reads TGTGCCAGCAGTTTAGCTCGGACAGGGGGTAATGAGCAGTTCTTC. Protein: CASSLARTGGNEQFF. The variable domain in full, completed from reference TRBV28 and TRBJ2-1, reads DVKVTQSSRYLVKRTGEKVFLECVQDMDHENMFWYRQDPGLGLRLIYFSYDVKMKEKGDIPEGYSVSREKKERFSLILESASTNQTSMYLCASSLARTGGNEQFFGPGTRLTVL.

The V call is TRBV6-5, the J call TRBJ2-7; 8 nucleotides line up with TRBD1. Germline V gives CDR1 MNHEY, CDR2 SVGAGI. Trimming cost V 6 bases and J 3 bases; bases outside gene matches: 4. The CDR3 is made up of 13 amino acids. The CDR3 spells CASSRDRLYEQYF. CDR3 nucleotides: TGTGCCAGCAGCCGGGACAGGCTCTACGAGCAGTACTTC.

The V gene is TRBV20-1, the J gene TRBJ2-3; TRBD2 agrees at 11 bases. Trimming took 5 bases from V and 0 from J; bases not matched to a gene: 10. The CDR3 has 17 residues. CDR1 and CDR2 (germline): DFQATT, SNEGSKA (reference sequence). CDR3 loop: CSAETSGGPRSTDTQYF. CDR3 DNA sequence: TGCAGTGCTGAAACTAGCGGGGGACCCCGTAGCACAGATACGCAGTATTTT.

Written as DNA, the CDR3 is TGTGCCAGCAGGTTGGACAAAGAGACCCAGTACTTC. It is translated as CASRLDKETQYF. The chain couples TRBV2 to TRBJ2-5; tentative D call: TRBD1 (5 bases). The germline CDR1 and CDR2 sequences are SNHLY and FYNNEI. CDR3 length: 12 residues. V lost 6 bases and J 3 bases, leaving 8 bases between the germline ends.

The chain has TRBV18 and TRBJ1-1, with TRBD1 as a possible D gene (5 bases). The germline CDR1 and CDR2 sequences are KGHSH and LQKENI. The CDR3 runs 12 residues. The ends were cut back, 4 bases at V and 3 bases at J, with 6 bases in the middle. Here the CDR3 reads CASSRRDTEAFF. In nucleotides, the CDR3 is TGTGCCAGCTCACGCAGGGACACTGAAGCTTTCTTT.

This chain links TRBV2 with TRBJ2-2; D possibly corresponds to TRBD1 (5 bases). Looked up from germline, CDR1 is SNHLY and CDR2 is FYNNEI. V was shortened by 2 bases and J by 7 bases, with 11 bases between the two germline ends. This CDR3 comprises 14 residues. CDR3: CASSERGSVGELFF. As DNA, the CDR3 is TGTGCCAGCAGTGAAAGGGGCTCGGTCGGGGAGCTGTTTTTT.

The rearrangement uses TRBV2 and TRBJ2-3; TRBD1 matches 10 bases. Germline values: CDR1 SNHLY, CDR2 FYNNEI. V lost 6 bases, J lost 2 bases, and 5 bases stayed unmatched. This CDR3 has 15 amino acids. CDR3 amino acids: CASSPDRGNTDTQYF. The CDR3, as DNA: TGTGCCAGCAGCCCGGACAGGGGGAACACAGATACGCAGTATTTT.

This rearrangement joins TRBV29-1 to TRBJ1-2; no firm D call. The CDR3 is 14 amino acids. From germline, CDR1 is SQVTM and CDR2 ANQGSEA. The V end lost 3 bases, the J end lost 7 bases, and 18 bases lay between the germline ends. This chain's CDR3 is CSVEAIAGVSGYTF. DNA for the CDR3: TGCAGCGTTGAGGCGATCGCGGGTGTATCTGGCTACACCTTC.

This clonotype occurred a few times. Germline and junction disagree at one end, which may indicate a read error. This rearrangement joins TRBV12-3 or TRBV12-4 to TRBJ2-3, with 9 bases that match TRBD2. The CDR3 runs 14 residues. CDR3 DNA: TGTGCCAGCAGTTGCGGGGGGGGCGGAGATGCGCAGTATTTT. Protein sequence: CASSCGGGGDAQYF.

The rearrangement links TRBV7-9 to TRBJ2-2; no clear D. The CDR3 contains 14 residues. Germline CDR1 reads SEHNR; CDR2 reads FQNEAQ (reference sequence). Deletions cut 5 bases from V and 4 bases from J, with 11 bases between. The chain's CDR3 is CASSPGPGTGELFF. The CDR3 DNA sequence: TGTGCCAGCAGCCCCGGGCCGGGCACCGGGGAGCTGTTTTTT.

This clonotype has just a few counts. CDR3 nucleotide sequence: TGTGCCAGCATGCCAGACCGCGGAACCGGAGCTGAGCAGTTCTTC. Amino acids: CASMPDRGTGAEQFF. The V and J genes are TRBV6-1 and TRBJ2-1; D unclear. CDR1 MNHNS and CDR2 SASEGT come from the germline V gene. The CDR3 contains 15 residues. V was cut by 7 bases and J by 9 bases, with 22 bases left in between.

This clonotype was counted a few times. The V and J genes are TRBV7-2 and TRBJ1-6; TRBD1 aligns across 10 bases. Germline V gene data show CDR1 as SGHTA and CDR2 as FQGNSA. There are 14 residues in the CDR3. V was clipped by 5 bases and J by 11 bases; unmatched bases: 6. The CDR3 nucleotides read TGTGCCAGCAGCAACCGGGACAGGGGCGCACCCCTCCACTTT. It translates to CASSNRDRGAPLHF.

The chain combines TRBV9 with TRBJ2-3, with TRBD2 matching over 7 bases. The CDR3 is made up of 13 amino acids. Germline V CDR1 and CDR2: SGDLS, YYNGEE. Unmatched junction bases numbered 3, after V lost 0 bases and J lost 8 bases. The CDR3 sequence is CASSVVRGGTQYF. The CDR3 coding sequence is TGTGCCAGCAGCGTAGTTCGCGGGGGTACGCAGTATTTT.

This clonotype came up a few times. The rearrangement uses TRBV7-6 and TRBJ2-1; D gene ambiguous. The CDR3 is 14 amino acids. Germline V CDR1 and CDR2: SGHVS, FNYEAQ. V lost 1 base and J lost 10, with 14 bases in between. The chain's CDR3 is CASSLEGRFGEQFF. CDR3 nucleotides: TGTGCCAGCAGCTTAGAGGGCAGGTTTGGGGAGCAGTTCTTC.